The sequence of this T cell receptor (beta chain) was determined in a study of shared clonotypes between healthy human individuals. Only in-frame clones appear in the TCRdb table, and some are missing; sequencing was by immunoSEQ multiplex PCR. The table includes more than 2,000,000 clones, about 92% detected once. The clonotype originates from a man aged 18 to 35 in good health. Sequenced material: naive CD4+ T cells sorted from blood. The subset was: CD45RA+ positively selected.

Written as DNA, the CDR3 is TGTGCCAGCGGAACTTTCAACGGCCTACAAGAGACCCAGTACTTC. Protein product: CASGTFNGLQETQYF. The chain employs TRBV7-2 and TRBJ2-5; D ambiguous. V lost 8 bases to trimming and J lost 2 bases, with 18 bases between them. The CDR3 sequence is 15 residues long. CDR1 SGHTA and CDR2 FQGNSA come from the germline V gene.